Listed below are T cell receptor beta chains from one sample, sequenced in a study of neoadjuvant anti-PD-1 for oral cavity cancer. Produced via immunoSEQ multiplex PCR; TCRdb's table is partial and in-frame only. The sample includes over 10,000 clones, around 60% of them seen just once. Sequences were derived from PBMCs, sampled before nivolumab (anti-PD-1) treatment. These receptors originate from a person aged 35-79 years with oral cavity squamous cell carcinoma. Both conserved end residues are part of each CDR3. D genes are given only for firm matches. Only part of the rows carry a size: once, few, many, or a class if the clone is expanded.

TRBV10-1	NA	TRBD1	TRBJ2-7	TGCGCCAGCAGTCGGACAGGGGGACATGGGCAGTACTTC	CASSRTGGHGQYF
TRBV25-1	once	NA	TRBJ1-1	TGTGCCAGCAGTGAAAGGGGCCGCACTGAAGCTTTCTTT	CASSERGRTEAFF
TRBV7-2	NA	NA	TRBJ1-2	TGTGCCAGCAGCCCCTCGCCAGCAGCGGGCTACACCTTC	CASSPSPAAGYTF
TRBV14	NA	TRBD2	TRBJ2-5	TGTGCCAGCAGCCAAGGGCTAGCGGGAGGGTTCCAAGAGACCCAGTACTTC	CASSQGLAGGFQETQYF
TRBV18	NA	NA	TRBJ2-5	TGTGCCAGCTCCTTGACTAGTCAGCAAGAGACCCAGTACTTC	CASSLTSQQETQYF
TRBV9	NA	NA	TRBJ1-1	TGTGCCAGCAGCTACGGACAGACCACTGAAGCTTTCTTT	CASSYGQTTEAFF
TRBV4-1	NA	NA	TRBJ1-4	TGCGCCAGCAGCCAAGTGGTGACTAATGAAAAACTGTTTTTT	CASSQVVTNEKLFF
TRBV5-1	NA	TRBD1	TRBJ1-2	TGCGCCAGCAGCTTGGCTGGACAGGGTACCTTGAGGGGCTACACCTTC	CASSLAGQGTLRGYTF
TRBV15	NA	NA	TRBJ2-2	TGTGCCACCAGCATTGGTTGGGGGGTTAGGTCCGGGGAGCTGTTTTTT	CATSIGWGVRSGELFF
TRBV5-6	few	NA	TRBJ1-6	TGTGCCAGCAGCTTGGCCCGGCAGGGTAGCACACCCCTCCACTTT	CASSLARQGSTPLHF
TRBV7-9	few	NA	TRBJ1-5	TGTGCCAGCAGCTCACTTAAACAGGGTAGCAATCAGCCCCAGCATTTT	CASSSLKQGSNQPQHF
TRBV19	NA	NA	TRBJ2-5	TGTGCCAGTAGTTCGTTGGAGACCCAGTACTTC	CASSSLETQYF
TRBV11-3	NA	NA	TRBJ2-7	TGTGCCAGCAGCTTAGACCTGACAGGCCATTGCAACTTC	CASSLDLTGHCNF
TRBV2	NA	NA	TRBJ2-2	TGTGCCAGCCGGCGGGGACGGGACACCGGGGAGCTGTTTTTT	CASRRGRDTGELFF
TRBV10-3	medium-sized	NA	TRBJ2-3	TGTGCCATCAGTGAGTCCGGCAGGGGAACAGATACGCAGTATTTT	CAISESGRGTDTQYF
TRBV6-1	once	TRBD1	TRBJ1-2	TGTGCCAGCAGACTCACAGGGGGCGGCTACACCTTC	CASRLTGGGYTF
TRBV5-1	NA	TRBD1	TRBJ1-1	TGCGCCAGCAGTTCGGCCGGGACAGGGGCCCTGAACACTGAAGCTTTCTTT	CASSSAGTGALNTEAFF
TRBV7-8	NA	NA	TRBJ2-1	TGTGCCACTGGCAATGAGCAGTTCTTC	CATGNEQFF
TRBV2	NA	NA	TRBJ1-5	TGTGCCAGCAGTGATCCGGGGCCCCAGCATTTT	CASSDPGPQHF
TRBV28	NA	NA	TRBJ2-1	TGTGCCAGCAAGGACAATGAGCAGTTCTTC	CASKDNEQFF
TRBV27	few	NA	TRBJ1-1	TGTGCCAGCAGTTTTAGTACAGCTAGAGGCACTGAAGCTTTCTTT	CASSFSTARGTEAFF
TRBV2	NA	TRBD2	TRBJ2-5	TGTGCCAGCAGTTACTCTAGCGGGGGGGGTAGAGAGACCCAGTACTTC	CASSYSSGGGRETQYF